This T cell receptor beta chain was identified in a study of molecular identifiers for immune sequencing clone quantification. The CDR3 extends over 12 amino acids. Germline V CDR1 and CDR2: MDHEN, SYDVKM. V lost 1 base, J lost 2 bases, and 2 bases lay in between. There are many counts of this clonotype. TCR libraries were built in bulk with a published protocol and specific TCR primers. From the PCR reads, TCRdb called clonotypes with MiXCR, one entry per CDR3 protein. The sample has some 89,000 distinct CDR3 sequences, roughly 24% seen once. Sequencing input: naive CD8+ T cells from blood, with Jurkat cell RNA spiked in. Subset here: FACS-sorted CD8+CD4-CCR7+CD45RA+ naive T cells. The receptor was isolated from a human donor in good health. Some libraries in this study had Jurkat cell RNA spiked in. The V gene is TRBV28, the J gene TRBJ2-5; D call uncertain. The CDR3: CASSLSQETQYF. CDR3 sequence (DNA): TGTGCCAGCAGTTTATCACAAGAGACCCAGTACTTC.